The source of this TCR beta chain is a study of T-cell reconstitution after alpha-beta-depleted transplantation in children. At least ten counts were recorded for this clonotype. The CDR3 runs to 14 residues. Germline-derived CDR1 and CDR2 are SNHLY and FYNNEI. The V end lost 2 bases, the J end lost 6 bases, and 11 bases lay between the germline ends. During its preparation, the TCRbeta library received unique molecular identifiers. One entry per CDR3 protein, called by TCRdb with MiXCR from the PCR reads. The sample holds a few hundred thousand distinct CDR3 sequences; around a tenth are singletons and the top ten take 2% to 3%.

This receptor was identified in a human donor who donated a stem cell graft to a child with acute lymphoblastic leukemia. The chain joins TRBV2 to TRBJ2-1, with D hard to call. The material sequenced was PBMCs from the stem cell graft donor, taken from the stem cell graft. Here the CDR3 DNA reads TGTGCCAGCAGTGAATGGCTAGGTGGCAATGAGCAGTTCTTC. Translated: CASSEWLGGNEQFF.